One and the same sample provided the 3 T cell receptor beta chains below, sequenced in a study of T cells after yellow fever vaccination. Via MiXCR, TCRdb re-called the 5' RACE reads, giving one row per CDR3 protein. The table lists fewer than 350,000 distinct CDR3 sequences, 3.5% to 4.5% of them singletons, with roughly a fifth in the top ten. The source was PBMCs, collected 15 days after the yellow fever booster vaccination. These receptors were collected from a man younger than 35 who received the YFV17D yellow fever vaccine.

This clonotype occurred many times. This sequence joins TRBV10-3 and TRBJ2-3, with D tentatively TRBD1 (6 bases). V lost 3 bases and J lost 0, with 16 bases in between. Germline V gives CDR1 ENHRY, CDR2 SYGVKD. The CDR3 length is 17 residues. Written as DNA, the CDR3 is TGTGCCATCAGTGATAACCCCACAGGGAGTAGCACAGATACGCAGTATTTT. Its protein product is CAISDNPTGSSTDTQYF.

This clonotype appeared a few times. The genes are TRBV4-1 and TRBJ1-5; the D gene is possibly TRBD1 (6 bases). CDR3 size: 18 residues. Trimming stripped 5 bases from V and 6 bases from J, with 26 bases between. The germline CDR1 and CDR2 sequences are MGHRA and YSYEKL. Here the CDR3 DNA reads TGCGCCAGCAGCTACCAAATATTACAGGGCCCCCGGGGTCAGCCCCAGCATTTT. This gives the protein CASSYQILQGPRGQPQHF.

This clonotype has at least ten counts. The chain links TRBV28 to TRBJ2-2, with unresolved D. V was trimmed by 2 bases and J by 6 bases, leaving 7 bases between them. Germline CDR1 reads MDHEN; CDR2 reads SYDVKM. The CDR3 has 13 residues. CDR3 amino acids: CASSLIMAGELFF. DNA for the CDR3: TGTGCCAGCAGTTTAATAATGGCCGGGGAGCTGTTTTTT.